The TCR beta chain under discussion was sequenced for a study of T cells in Graves' hyperthyroidism and ophthalmopathy. General observations from the study: In simple terms, a model built on 13 V-J features told ophthalmopathy apart from stable hyperthyroidism.

V was clipped by 7 bases and J by 1 base; unmatched bases: 2. The CDR3 spans 14 residues. Per the germline V gene, CDR1 is ENHRY and CDR2 is SYGVKD. Blood dates from first hyperthyroidism diagnosis, before any ophthalmopathy symptoms. RNA transcripts served as the template for amplifying TCR beta CDR3 regions. The primer set for the first-round RT-PCR of the TCR CDR3 was HTBI. TCRdb fed the multiplex PCR reads into MiXCR, producing one record per CDR3 protein. The sample includes 550,000 to 650,000 distinct CDR3 sequences, roughly 14% of them seen just once. In its sample, this clonotype was seen many times. Its specificity is not known.

Sequencing input: blood. The TCR sequence derives from a woman in her thirties with Graves' hyperthyroidism that later progressed to Graves' ophthalmopathy. The chain couples TRBV10-3 to TRBJ2-2; TRBD1 matches at 8 bases. CDR3 DNA: TGTGCCATCACCGGGACAGGGAACACCGGGGAGCTGTTTTTT. Translation: CAITGTGNTGELFF.